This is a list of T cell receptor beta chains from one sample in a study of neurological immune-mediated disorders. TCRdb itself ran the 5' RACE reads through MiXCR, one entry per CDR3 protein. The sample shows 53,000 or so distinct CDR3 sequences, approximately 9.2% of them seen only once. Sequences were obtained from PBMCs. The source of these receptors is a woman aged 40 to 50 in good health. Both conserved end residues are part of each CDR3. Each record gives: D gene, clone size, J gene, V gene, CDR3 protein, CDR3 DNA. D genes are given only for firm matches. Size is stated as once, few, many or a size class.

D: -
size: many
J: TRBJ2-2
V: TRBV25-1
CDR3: CASSDLGIGTNTGELFF
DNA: TGTGCCAGCAGTGATCTCGGAATAGGGACGAACACCGGGGAGCTGTTTTTT

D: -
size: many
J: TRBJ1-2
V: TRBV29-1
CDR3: CSVVGKAYDGYTF
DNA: TGCAGCGTTGTTGGAAAGGCCTACGATGGCTACACCTTC

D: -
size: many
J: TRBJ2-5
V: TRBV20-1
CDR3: CSADLQTGETQYF
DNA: TGCAGTGCGGACTTGCAAACGGGGGAGACCCAGTACTTC

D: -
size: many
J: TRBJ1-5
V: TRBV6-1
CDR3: CASRASTGDNQPQHF
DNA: TGTGCCAGCAGGGCCTCGACAGGCGACAATCAGCCCCAGCATTTT

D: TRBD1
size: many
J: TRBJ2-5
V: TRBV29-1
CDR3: CSDTIRQGIQETQYF
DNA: TGCAGCGATACGATCCGACAGGGGATTCAAGAGACCCAGTACTTC

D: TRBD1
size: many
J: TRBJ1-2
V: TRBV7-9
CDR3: CASSPGQGAYTF
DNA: TGTGCCAGCAGCCCCGGACAGGGGGCCTACACCTTC

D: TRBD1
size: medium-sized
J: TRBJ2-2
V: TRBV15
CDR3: CATSRGTGGATGELFF
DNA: TGTGCCACCAGCAGAGGGACAGGGGGCGCGACCGGGGAGCTGTTTTTT

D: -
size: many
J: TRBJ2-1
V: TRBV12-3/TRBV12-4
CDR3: CASSLPGVSYNEQFF
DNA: TGTGCCAGCAGTTTGCCGGGGGTCTCCTACAATGAGCAGTTCTTC

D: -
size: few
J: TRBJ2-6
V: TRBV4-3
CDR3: CASSQKTGSGANVLTW
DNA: TGCGCCAGCAGCCAAAAAACAGGGTCTGGGGCCAACGTCCTGACTTGG

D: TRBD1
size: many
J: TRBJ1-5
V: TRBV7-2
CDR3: CASSFGQGGSQPQHF
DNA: TGTGCCAGCAGCTTCGGACAGGGGGGTAGTCAGCCCCAGCATTTT